A single sample is the source of the 7 T cell receptor beta chains below, sequenced in a study of blood T cell repertoires in COVID-19. Sequencing was performed with immunoSEQ multiplex PCR; in TCRdb, only in-frame clones are kept and a portion is missing. In the table there are 25,000 to 40,000 clones, more than 80% of which are singletons. The sequenced material came from peripheral blood. The receptor source for this set is a human donor in a cohort sampled during active COVID-19.

The V gene is TRBV7-9, the J gene TRBJ2-1; 13 nucleotides agree with TRBD2. Germline V lookup: CDR1 SEHNR, CDR2 FQNEAQ (reference sequence). J gave up 10 bases and V 6 bases, and 6 bases lay outside the gene matches. CDR3 length equals 14 residues. CDR3 DNA sequence: TGTGCCAGCAGTTTCGGACTAGCGGGAGACGAGCAGTTCTTC. As protein: CASSFGLAGDEQFF.

CDR3 DNA sequence: TGTGCCAGCAACCCGCTAGCGGCCACCTACGAGCAGTACTTC. Its translation: CASNPLAATYEQYF. The rearrangement joins TRBV2 to TRBJ2-7, with 7 bases aligning to TRBD2. Germline V gene sequence: CDR1 SNHLY, CDR2 FYNNEI. The CDR3 has 14 residues. Germline trimming cut 7 bases from V and 2 bases from J; bases unmatched to any gene: 8.

The sample holds one count of this clone. This sequence joins TRBV27 and TRBJ2-3, with TRBD2 matching 10 bases. V lost 1 base to trimming and J lost 1 base; unmatched junction nucleotides: 2. Germline V gene data show CDR1 as MNHEY and CDR2 as SMNVEV (reference sequence). The CDR3 extends over 16 amino acids. Here the CDR3 reads CASSLYTSGGTDTQYF. DNA of the CDR3: TGTGCCAGCAGTTTATATACTAGCGGGGGCACAGATACGCAGTATTTT.

The CDR3 spells CASSGRRYEQYF. The CDR3 DNA reads TGTGCCAGCTCGGGTCGGCGTTACGAGCAGTACTTC. The chain employs TRBV5-6 and TRBJ2-7, with D unresolved. Germline assignment: CDR1 SGHDT and CDR2 YYEEEE. The V and J ends lost 7 bases and 4 bases respectively, with 12 bases between them. This CDR3 spans 12 amino acids.

The chain uses TRBV30 and TRBJ1-1; D not certain. CDR3 length: 13 amino acids. Per the germline V gene, CDR1 is GTSNPN and CDR2 is SVGIG (reference sequence). Between the trimmed V and J ends, which lost 0 bases and 4 bases, there was a span of 9 bases. The CDR3 DNA sequence: TGTGCCTGGAGTGTCGGGTACGGCACTGAAGCTTTCTTT. The encoded protein is CAWSVGYGTEAFF.

V usage is TRBV5-1 and J usage is TRBJ1-3; 7 positions agree with TRBD1. Germline CDR1 reads SGHRS; CDR2 reads YFSETQ. The CDR3 has 22 residues. The V segment lost 0 bases and the J segment 0 bases; nucleotides outside the gene matches: 21. Written as DNA, the CDR3 is TGCGCCAGCAGCTTGGCAGGGGGAAGGCCAGGCGGTCCTATAACCTCTGGAAACACCATATATTTT. This codes for CASSLAGGRPGGPITSGNTIYF.

The genes are TRBV7-9 and TRBJ2-7; 7 bases are shared with TRBD2. With 6 bases clipped from V and 3 bases from J, the junction kept 8 bases outside the gene matches. The CDR3 has 14 residues. Germline-derived CDR1 and CDR2 are SEHNR and FQNEAQ (reference sequence). CDR3 nucleotide sequence: TGTGCCAGCAGACGCGGGGGACCGAACTACGAGCAGTACTTC. Protein: CASRRGGPNYEQYF.